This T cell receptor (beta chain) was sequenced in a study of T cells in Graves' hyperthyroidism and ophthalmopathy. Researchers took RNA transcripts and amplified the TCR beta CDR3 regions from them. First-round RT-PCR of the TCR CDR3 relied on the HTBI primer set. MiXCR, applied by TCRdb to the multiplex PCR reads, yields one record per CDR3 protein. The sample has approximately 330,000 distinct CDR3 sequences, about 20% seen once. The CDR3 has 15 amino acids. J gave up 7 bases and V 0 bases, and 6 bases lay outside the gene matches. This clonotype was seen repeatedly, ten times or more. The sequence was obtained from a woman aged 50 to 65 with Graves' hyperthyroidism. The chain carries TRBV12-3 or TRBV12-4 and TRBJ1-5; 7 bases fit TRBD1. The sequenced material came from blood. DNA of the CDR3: TGTGCCAGCAGTTTAGCACAGGGGATACAGCAGCCCCAGCATTTT. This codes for CASSLAQGIQQPQHF.